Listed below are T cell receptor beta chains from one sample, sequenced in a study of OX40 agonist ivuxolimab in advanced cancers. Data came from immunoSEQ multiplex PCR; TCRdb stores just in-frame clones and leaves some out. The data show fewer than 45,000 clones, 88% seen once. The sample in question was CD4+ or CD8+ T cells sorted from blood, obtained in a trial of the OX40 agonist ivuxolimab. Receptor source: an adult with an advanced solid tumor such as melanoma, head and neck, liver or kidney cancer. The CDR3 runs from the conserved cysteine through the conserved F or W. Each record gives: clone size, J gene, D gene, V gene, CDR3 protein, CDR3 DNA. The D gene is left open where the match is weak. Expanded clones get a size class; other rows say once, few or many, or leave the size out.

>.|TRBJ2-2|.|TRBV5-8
CASSLYDSPTGELFF
TGTGCCAGCAGCTTGTACGACAGCCCTACCGGGGAGCTGTTTTTT
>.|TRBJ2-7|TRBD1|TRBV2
CASEFGQALHEQYF
TGTGCCAGCGAATTTGGACAGGCACTTCACGAGCAGTACTTC
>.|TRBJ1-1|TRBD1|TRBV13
CASSLRGSTEAFF
TGTGCCAGCAGCCTCAGGGGGAGCACTGAAGCTTTCTTT
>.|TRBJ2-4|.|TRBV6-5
CASGQWYIQYF
TGTGCCAGCGGGCAATGGTACATTCAGTACTTC
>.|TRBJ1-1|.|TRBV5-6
CASSLATGEAFF
TGTGCCAGCAGCTTGGCTACGGGGGAAGCTTTCTTT
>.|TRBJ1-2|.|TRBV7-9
CASSSGQLHVYGYTF
TGTGCCAGCAGCTCCGGACAGCTCCACGTCTATGGCTACACCTTC
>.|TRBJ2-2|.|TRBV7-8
CASSSPGTGPNTGELFF
TGTGCCAGCAGCTCACCTGGGACCGGCCCGAACACCGGGGAGCTGTTTTTT
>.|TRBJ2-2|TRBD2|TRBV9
CASSVNSGRASTGELFF
TGTGCCAGCAGCGTAAATAGCGGGAGGGCCAGCACCGGGGAGCTGTTTTTT
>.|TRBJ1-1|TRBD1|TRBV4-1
CASSPRTGNTEAFF
TGCGCCAGCAGCCCAAGGACAGGCAACACTGAAGCTTTCTTT
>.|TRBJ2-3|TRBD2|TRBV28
CASRRGLAGPTDTQYF
TGTGCCAGCAGACGCGGACTAGCGGGACCCACAGATACGCAGTATTTT
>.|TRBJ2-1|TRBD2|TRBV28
CASRLGTSGRVEQFF
TGTGCCAGCAGATTGGGGACTAGCGGGAGAGTTGAGCAGTTCTTC
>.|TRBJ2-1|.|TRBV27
CASQDYLGYNEQFF
TGTGCCAGCCAGGACTACCTAGGGTACAATGAGCAGTTCTTC
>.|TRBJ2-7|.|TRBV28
CASSLPRELPSEQYF
TGTGCCAGCAGTTTGCCCCGGGAACTACCCTCCGAGCAGTACTTC
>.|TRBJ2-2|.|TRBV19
CASSTYDNIEYTGELFF
TGTGCCAGTAGTACCTACGACAACATTGAATACACCGGGGAGCTGTTTTTT
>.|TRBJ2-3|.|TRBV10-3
CAISSSGPRDTQYF
TGTGCCATCAGTTCATCCGGACCAAGAGATACGCAGTATTTT
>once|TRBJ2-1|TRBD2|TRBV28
CASSPGTSGYNEQFF
TGTGCCAGCAGCCCGGGGACTAGCGGGTACAATGAGCAGTTCTTC
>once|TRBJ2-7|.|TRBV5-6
CASSLGERRFPHEQYF
TGTGCCAGCAGCTTGGGGGAAAGACGTTTCCCCCACGAGCAGTACTTC
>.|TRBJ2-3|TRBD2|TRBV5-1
CASSLAASGASTDTQYF
TGCGCCAGCAGCTTGGCCGCTAGCGGGGCTAGCACAGATACGCAGTATTTT
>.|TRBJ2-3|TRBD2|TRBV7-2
CASSWLAGGTDTQYF
TGTGCCAGCAGCTGGTTAGCGGGAGGCACAGATACGCAGTATTTT
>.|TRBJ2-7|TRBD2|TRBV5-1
CASSLDRLAGGYEQYF
TGCGCCAGCAGCTTGGACCGCCTAGCGGGAGGGTACGAGCAGTACTTC
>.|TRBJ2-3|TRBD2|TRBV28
CASSNGDFSGVEVTQYF
TGTGCCAGCAGCAATGGGGATTTTAGCGGGGTAGAGGTTACGCAGTATTTT
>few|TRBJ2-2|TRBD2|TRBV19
CASSIRLAGNTGELFF
TGTGCCAGTAGTATACGGCTAGCGGGGAACACCGGGGAGCTGTTTTTT
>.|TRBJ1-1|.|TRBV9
CASSRGDPATEAFF
TGTGCCAGCAGCCGGGGGGATCCGGCCACTGAAGCTTTCTTT
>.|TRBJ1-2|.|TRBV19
CASKAGSYGYTF
TGTGCCAGTAAAGCAGGGAGCTATGGCTACACCTTC
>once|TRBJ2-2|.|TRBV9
CASSVALIARERLPSANTGELFF
TGTGCCAGCAGCGTAGCTCTTATCGCCAGGGAAAGATTGCCATCTGCGAACACCGGGGAGCTGTTTTTT
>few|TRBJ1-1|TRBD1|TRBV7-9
CASSPWTGSAFF
TGTGCCAGCAGCCCCTGGACAGGGAGCGCTTTCTTT
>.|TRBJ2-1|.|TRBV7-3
CASSRFGSAGSYNEQFF
TGTGCCAGCAGCCGTTTTGGCTCTGCGGGATCCTACAATGAGCAGTTCTTC
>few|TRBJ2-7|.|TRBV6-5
CASNAYEQYF
TGTGCCAGCAATGCGTACGAGCAGTACTTC